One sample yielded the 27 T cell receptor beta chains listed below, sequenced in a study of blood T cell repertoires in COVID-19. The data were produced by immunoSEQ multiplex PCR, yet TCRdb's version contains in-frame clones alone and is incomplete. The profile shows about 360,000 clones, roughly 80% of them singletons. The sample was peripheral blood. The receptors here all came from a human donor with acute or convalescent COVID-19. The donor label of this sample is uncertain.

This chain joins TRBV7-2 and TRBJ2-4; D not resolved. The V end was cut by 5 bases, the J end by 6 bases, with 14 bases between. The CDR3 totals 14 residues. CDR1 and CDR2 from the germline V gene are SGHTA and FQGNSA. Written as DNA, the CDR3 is TGTGCCAGCAGCCGCCCACTCCCCCCAAACATTCAGTACTTC. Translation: CASSRPLPPNIQYF.

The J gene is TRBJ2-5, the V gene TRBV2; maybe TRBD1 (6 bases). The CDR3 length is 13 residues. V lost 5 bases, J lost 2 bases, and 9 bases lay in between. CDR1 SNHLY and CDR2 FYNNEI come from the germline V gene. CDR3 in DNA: TGTGCCAGCAGTCTAGACAGGCAAGAGACCCAGTACTTC. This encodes CASSLDRQETQYF.

CDR3 coding DNA: TGTGCCGGCTCGCGGACAGGGTATGGCTACACCTTC. It specifies CAGSRTGYGYTF. The rearrangement uses TRBV2 and TRBJ1-2; 8 nucleotides align to TRBD1. The CDR3 is made up of 12 amino acids. Germline trimming cut 11 bases from V and 5 bases from J; bases unmatched to any gene: 7. CDR1 SNHLY and CDR2 FYNNEI come from the germline V gene.

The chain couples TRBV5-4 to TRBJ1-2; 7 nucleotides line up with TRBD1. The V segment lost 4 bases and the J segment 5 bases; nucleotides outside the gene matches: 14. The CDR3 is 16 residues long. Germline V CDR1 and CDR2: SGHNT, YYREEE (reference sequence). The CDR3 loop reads CASSQDRSELSYGYTF. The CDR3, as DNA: TGTGCCAGCAGCCAGGACAGGTCGGAACTTTCGTATGGCTACACCTTC. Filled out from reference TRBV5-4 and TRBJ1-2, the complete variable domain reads ETGVTQSPTHLIKTRGQQVTLRCSSQSGHNTVSWYQQALGQGPQFIFQYYREEENGRGNFPPRFSGLQFPNYSSELNVNALELDDSALYLCASSQDRSELSYGYTFGSGTRLTVV.

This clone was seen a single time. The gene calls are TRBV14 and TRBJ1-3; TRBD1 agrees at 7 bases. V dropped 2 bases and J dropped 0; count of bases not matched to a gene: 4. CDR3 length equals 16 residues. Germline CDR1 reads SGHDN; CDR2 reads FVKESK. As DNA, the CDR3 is TGTGCCAGCAGCCAACCGGGACAGATCTCTGGAAACACCATATATTTT. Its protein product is CASSQPGQISGNTIYF.

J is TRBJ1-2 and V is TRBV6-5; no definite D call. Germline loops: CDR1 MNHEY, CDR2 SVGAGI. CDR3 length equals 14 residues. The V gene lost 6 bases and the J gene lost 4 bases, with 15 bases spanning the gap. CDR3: CASSPRGETYGYTF. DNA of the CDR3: TGTGCCAGCAGCCCCCGCGGAGAGACCTATGGCTACACCTTC.

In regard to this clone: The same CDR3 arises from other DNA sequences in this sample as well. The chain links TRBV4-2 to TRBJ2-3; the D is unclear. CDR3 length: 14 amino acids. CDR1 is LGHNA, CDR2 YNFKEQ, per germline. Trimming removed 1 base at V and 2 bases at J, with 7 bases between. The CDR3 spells CASSQGLVTDTQYF. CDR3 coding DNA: TGTGCCAGCAGCCAAGGGTTAGTCACAGATACGCAGTATTTT.

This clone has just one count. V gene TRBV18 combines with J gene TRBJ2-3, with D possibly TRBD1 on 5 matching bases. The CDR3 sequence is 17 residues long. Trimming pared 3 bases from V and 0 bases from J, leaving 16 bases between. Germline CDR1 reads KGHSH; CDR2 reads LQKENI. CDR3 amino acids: CASSPRQRITSTDTQYF. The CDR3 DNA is TGTGCCAGCTCACCCCGACAGAGAATAACTAGCACAGATACGCAGTATTTT.

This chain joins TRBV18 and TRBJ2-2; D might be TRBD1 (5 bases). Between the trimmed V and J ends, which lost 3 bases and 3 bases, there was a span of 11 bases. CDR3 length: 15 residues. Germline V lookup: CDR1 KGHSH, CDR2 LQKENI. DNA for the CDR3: TGTGCCAGCTCACCGAGGCAGGGATACACCGGGGAGCTGTTTTTT. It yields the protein CASSPRQGYTGELFF.

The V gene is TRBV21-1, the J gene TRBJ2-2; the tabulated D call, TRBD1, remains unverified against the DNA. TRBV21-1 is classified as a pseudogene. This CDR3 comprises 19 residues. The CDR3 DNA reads TGTGCCAGCAGCGGACAGTGCGACAGGGACGTTGATTTAACCGGGGAGCTGTTTTTT. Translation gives CASSGQCDRDVDLTGELFF.

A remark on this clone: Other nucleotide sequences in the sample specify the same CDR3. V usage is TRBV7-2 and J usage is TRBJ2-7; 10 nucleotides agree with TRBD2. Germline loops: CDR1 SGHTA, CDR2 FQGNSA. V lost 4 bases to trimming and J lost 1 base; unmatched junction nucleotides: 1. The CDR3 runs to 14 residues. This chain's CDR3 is CASSWTSGSYEQYF. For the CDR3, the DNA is TGTGCCAGCAGCTGGACTAGCGGTTCCTACGAGCAGTACTTC. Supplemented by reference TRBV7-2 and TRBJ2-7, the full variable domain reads GAGVSQSPSNKVTEKGKDVELRCDPISGHTALYWYRQSLGQGLEFLIYFQGNSAPDKSGLPSDRFSAERTGGSVSTLTIQRTQQEDSAVYLCASSWTSGSYEQYFGPGTRLTVT.

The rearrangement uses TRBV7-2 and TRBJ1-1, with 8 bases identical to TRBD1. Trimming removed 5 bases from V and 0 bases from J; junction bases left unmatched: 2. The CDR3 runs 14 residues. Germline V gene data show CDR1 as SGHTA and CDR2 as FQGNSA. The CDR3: CASSHRGMNTEAFF. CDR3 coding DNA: TGTGCCAGCAGCCACAGGGGGATGAACACTGAAGCTTTCTTT.

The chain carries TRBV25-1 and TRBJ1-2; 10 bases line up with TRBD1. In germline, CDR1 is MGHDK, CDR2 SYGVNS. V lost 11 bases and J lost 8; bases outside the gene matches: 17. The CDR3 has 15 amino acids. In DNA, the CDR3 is TGTGCCGTCAGCGAGGGGACAGGGGCCTTCAGGGGCTACACCTTC. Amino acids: CAVSEGTGAFRGYTF.

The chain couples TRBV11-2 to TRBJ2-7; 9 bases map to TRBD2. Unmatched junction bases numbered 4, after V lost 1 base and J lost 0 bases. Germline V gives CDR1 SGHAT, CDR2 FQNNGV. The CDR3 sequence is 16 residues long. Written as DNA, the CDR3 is TGTGCCAGCAGCTTAGGGACTAGCGTAAACTCCTACGAGCAGTACTTC. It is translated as CASSLGTSVNSYEQYF.

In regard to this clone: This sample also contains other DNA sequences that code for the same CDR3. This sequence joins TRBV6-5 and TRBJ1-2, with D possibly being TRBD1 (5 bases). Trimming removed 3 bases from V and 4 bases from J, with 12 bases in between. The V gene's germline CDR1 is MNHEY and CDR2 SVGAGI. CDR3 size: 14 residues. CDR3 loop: CASSYRAGGYGYTF. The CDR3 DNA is TGTGCCAGCAGTTATCGGGCCGGGGGCTATGGCTACACCTTC.

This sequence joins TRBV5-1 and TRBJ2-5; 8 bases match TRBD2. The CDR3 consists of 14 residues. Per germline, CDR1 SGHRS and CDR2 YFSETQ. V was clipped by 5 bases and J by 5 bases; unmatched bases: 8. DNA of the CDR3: TGCGCCAGCAGGGGTAGCGGGGCCCGTGAGACCCAGTACTTC. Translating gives CASRGSGARETQYF.

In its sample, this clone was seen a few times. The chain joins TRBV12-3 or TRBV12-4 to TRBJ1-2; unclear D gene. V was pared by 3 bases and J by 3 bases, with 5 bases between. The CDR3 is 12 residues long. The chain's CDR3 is CASSFEYYGYTF. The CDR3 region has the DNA TGTGCCAGCAGTTTCGAGTACTATGGCTACACCTTC.

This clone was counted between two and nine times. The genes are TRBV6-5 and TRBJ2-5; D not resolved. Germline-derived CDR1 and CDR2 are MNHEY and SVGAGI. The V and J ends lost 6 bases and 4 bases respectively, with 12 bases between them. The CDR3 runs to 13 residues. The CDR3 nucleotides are TGTGCCAGCAGCGCAAATGTGCGAGAGACCCAGTACTTC. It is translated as CASSANVRETQYF.

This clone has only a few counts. The CDR3 region is CASSQVYPRVGEQYF. CDR3 coding DNA: TGTGCCAGCAGCCAAGTGTACCCGAGGGTGGGCGAGCAGTACTTC. The chain combines TRBV3-1 (or the pseudogene TRBV3-2) with TRBJ2-7; maybe TRBD2 (5 bases). Germline lookup yields CDR1 LGHDT and CDR2 YNNKEL (reference sequence). The CDR3 totals 15 residues. V lost 1 base to trimming and J lost 6 bases, with 16 bases between them.

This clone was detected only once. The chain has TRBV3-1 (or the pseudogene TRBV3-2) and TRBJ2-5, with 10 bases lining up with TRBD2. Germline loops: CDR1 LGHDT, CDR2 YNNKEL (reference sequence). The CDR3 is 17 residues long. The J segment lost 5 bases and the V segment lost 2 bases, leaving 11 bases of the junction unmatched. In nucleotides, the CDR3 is TGTGCCAGCAGCCAACCCTTCCTAGCGGGAGTAACTGAGACCCAGTACTTC. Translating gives CASSQPFLAGVTETQYF.

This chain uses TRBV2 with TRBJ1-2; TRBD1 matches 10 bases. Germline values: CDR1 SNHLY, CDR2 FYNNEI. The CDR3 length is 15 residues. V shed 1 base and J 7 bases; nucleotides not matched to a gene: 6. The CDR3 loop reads CASSEGGTGVFGYTF. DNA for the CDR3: TGTGCCAGCAGTGAAGGAGGGACAGGGGTTTTTGGCTACACCTTC.

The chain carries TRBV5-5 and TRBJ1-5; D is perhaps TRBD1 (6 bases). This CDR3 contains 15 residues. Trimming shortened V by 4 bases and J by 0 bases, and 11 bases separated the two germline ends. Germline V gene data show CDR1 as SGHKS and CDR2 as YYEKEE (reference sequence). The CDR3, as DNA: TGTGCCAGCAGCCTAGGGACACTTAGCAATCAGCCCCAGCATTTT. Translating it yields CASSLGTLSNQPQHF.

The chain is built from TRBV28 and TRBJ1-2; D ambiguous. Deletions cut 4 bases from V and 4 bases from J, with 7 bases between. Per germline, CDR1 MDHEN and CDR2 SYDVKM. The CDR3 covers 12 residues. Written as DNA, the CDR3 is TGTGCCAGCAGTTCTGCGGCCTATGGCTACACCTTC. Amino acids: CASSSAAYGYTF.

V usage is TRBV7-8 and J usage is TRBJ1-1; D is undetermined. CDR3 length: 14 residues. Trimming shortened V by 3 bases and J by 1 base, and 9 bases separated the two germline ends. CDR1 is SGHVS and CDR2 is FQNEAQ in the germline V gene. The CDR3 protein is CASSFLRANTEAFF. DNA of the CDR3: TGTGCCAGCAGCTTCCTCCGAGCGAACACTGAAGCTTTCTTT.

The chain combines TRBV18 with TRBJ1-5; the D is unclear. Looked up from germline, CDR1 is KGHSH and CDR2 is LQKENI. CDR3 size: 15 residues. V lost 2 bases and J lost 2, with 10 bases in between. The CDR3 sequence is CASSPKRYGNQPQHF. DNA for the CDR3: TGTGCCAGCTCACCAAAGAGATACGGCAATCAGCCCCAGCATTTT. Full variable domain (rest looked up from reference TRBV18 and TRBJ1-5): NAGVMQNPRHLVRRRGQEARLRCSPMKGHSHVYWYRQLPEEGLKFMVYLQKENIIDESGMPKERFSAEFPKEGPSILRIQQVVRGDSAAYFCASSPKRYGNQPQHFGDGTRLSIL.

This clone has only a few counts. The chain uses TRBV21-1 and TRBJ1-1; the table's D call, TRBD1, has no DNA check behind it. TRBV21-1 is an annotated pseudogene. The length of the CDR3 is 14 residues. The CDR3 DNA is TGTGCCAGCAGCATTGGGACAGGGGAGACTGAAGCTTTCTTT. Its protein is CASSIGTGETEAFF.

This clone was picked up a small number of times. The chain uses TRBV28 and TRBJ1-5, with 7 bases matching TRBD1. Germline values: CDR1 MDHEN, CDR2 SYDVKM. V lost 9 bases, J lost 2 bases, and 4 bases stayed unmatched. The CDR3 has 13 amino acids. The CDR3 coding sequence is TGTGCCAGTCACGACAGGGGCAATCAGCCCCAGCATTTT. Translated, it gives CASHDRGNQPQHF. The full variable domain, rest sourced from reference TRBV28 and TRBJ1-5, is DVKVTQSSRYLVKRTGEKVFLECVQDMDHENMFWYRQDPGLGLRLIYFSYDVKMKEKGDIPEGYSVSREKKERFSLILESASTNQTSMYLCASHDRGNQPQHFGDGTRLSIL.